This entry describes one T cell receptor beta chain. At least 6 micrograms of total RNA were extracted per sample. These data belong to a study of blood T cells in healthy people across ages. Next came a second PCR, run for about 6 to 12 cycles, which used a sample-barcoded 5' primer along with a J-beta primer mix. TCRdb re-derived calls from the 5' RACE reads in MiXCR, one entry per CDR3 protein. This table has about 290,000 distinct CDR3 sequences, 25% to 30% appearing once. This clonotype originated in a woman aged 65 to 85 in good health. What was sequenced was blood.

CDR3 nucleotide sequence: TGCAGTGCTAGAACTAATAGCGGGAACTCCTACGAGCAGTACTTC. This sequence encodes CSARTNSGNSYEQYF. The chain couples TRBV20-1 to TRBJ2-7; the match to TRBD2 covers 8 bases. The trim removed 2 bases at V and 0 bases at J, leaving 6 bases unmatched. The CDR3 consists of 15 residues. CDR1 is DFQATT and CDR2 is SNEGSKA in the germline V gene (reference sequence).